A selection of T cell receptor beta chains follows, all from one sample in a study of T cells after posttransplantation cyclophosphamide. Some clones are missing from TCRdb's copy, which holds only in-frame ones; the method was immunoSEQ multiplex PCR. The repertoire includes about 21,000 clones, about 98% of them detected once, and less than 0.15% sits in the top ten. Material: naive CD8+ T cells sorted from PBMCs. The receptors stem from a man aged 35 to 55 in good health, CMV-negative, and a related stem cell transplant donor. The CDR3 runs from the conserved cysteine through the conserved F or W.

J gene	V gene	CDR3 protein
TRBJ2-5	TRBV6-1	CASSEGGSQQETQYF
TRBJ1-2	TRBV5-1	CASSLVWTANNYGYTF
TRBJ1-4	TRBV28	CASSLRGYWGREEKLFF
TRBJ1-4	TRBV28	CASRFPGEKVKLFF
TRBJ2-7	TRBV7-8	CASSVRGTYEQYF
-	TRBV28	CASSRPDRGLDEQYF
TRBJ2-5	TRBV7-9	CASSPGLDPETQYF
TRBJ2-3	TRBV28	CASSTTLAGDPWKQYF
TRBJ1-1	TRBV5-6	CASSFVQGMNTEAFF
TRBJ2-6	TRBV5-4	CASSAPLSGISGANVLTF
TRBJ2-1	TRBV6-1	CASSGWGGDNEQFF